The TCR beta chain described here comes from a study of cytomegalovirus exposure and HLA in healthy donors (dated by TCRdb to the late 2010s). Background for the entire study: The 666 repertoires of the first cohort and the roughly 110 validation repertoires were produced on the same platform, according to a later analysis. The study was designed to test whether signatures of past pathogen exposure could be identified by cataloging public T cell receptors. In addition to the first cohort of 666 subjects, a separate validation cohort of around 110 different subjects was used. The study combined high-throughput TCR immunosequencing, statistical association of individual TCRs with disease status, and machine learning to predict cytomegalovirus infection status.

This clone was observed once. What antigen it recognizes has not been identified. The record has no base qualities; no much larger clone is one base away. The paper's findings and limits, for the study overall: The authors suggested that the approach could potentially be generalized to other disease states and immunological phenotypes. A total of 150 or so TCR beta chains were listed by the study as associated with cytomegalovirus. Three of the identified cytomegalovirus-associated TCR beta chains were confirmed in vitro to be specific for cytomegalovirus antigens. Of the cluster scores, approximately 95% were above 0 in a later analysis, which found that TCRs clustered in the first cohort also tended to co-occur in the 120 or so validation repertoires. Across donors, most TCR sequences were observed very rarely, whereas some public TCRs were present in many individuals. A later analysis had no HLA typing for the validation cohort, so co-occurrence there was scored across all 120 or so repertoires. In both the original and validation cohorts, the classifier was reported to diagnose cytomegalovirus status with high specificity and sensitivity.

The library was obtained by the immunoSEQ multiplex PCR assay. In the paper's pipeline: To diagnose cytomegalovirus status from the catalog of TCR beta chain sequences, a statistical classification framework was built. TCRdb stores this immuneACCESS table with in-frame sequences only. Part of the clones is absent; in the studies checked, under half of the shortfall reflects unresolved V genes, and no reason is known for the rest. The V and J calls and clone size were taken over from that table, and D and trimming were inferred from the DNA. The sample table records about 110,000 clones; 88% of these occur just once. The ten biggest clones cover roughly 1.4% of the sample. Separate from the approximately 700-subject first cohort, the validation cohort of more than 90 subjects was the group to which the donors belonged. CDR1 and CDR2 were assigned from the germline V gene as LGHNA and YSLEER. The CDR3, cysteine through phenylalanine, is 15 amino acids long. The entry retains the CDR3 DNA only, 45 bases that are in frame from base 1. V gives up 0 bases and J gives up 4 bases, and the segment between their germline ends measures 12 bases.

This clonotype originated in a young woman in good health and CMV-seropositive. In this chain, TRBV4-3 is recombined with TRBJ1-2; the D gene is perhaps TRBD1, on 6 matching bases. The sequencing sample was made of PBMCs. The CDR3 amino acid sequence is: CASSQEFTGLYGYTF. The DNA is as follows: TGCGCCAGCAGCCAAGAATTCACAGGGCTCTATGGCTACACCTTC.